Presented here are 17 T cell receptor beta chains from one specimen sequenced in a study of blood T cell repertoires in COVID-19. Repertoires were generated with immunoSEQ multiplex PCR, while TCRdb's copy carries only in-frame clones and drops some. The profile shows approximately 99,000 clones, 80% to 90% of them singletons. Source material: peripheral blood. These receptors were taken from a human donor in a cohort sampled during active COVID-19.

The chain employs TRBV3-1 (or the pseudogene TRBV3-2) and TRBJ2-7; D is unclear. The CDR3 runs to 12 residues. Germline CDR1 LGHDT, CDR2 YNNKEL (reference sequence). Trimming shortened V by 4 bases and J by 7 bases, and 11 bases separated the two germline ends. This CDR3 reads CASSRWQAEQYF. CDR3 coding DNA: TGTGCCAGCAGCCGTTGGCAGGCTGAGCAGTACTTC.

This chain connects TRBV21-1 to TRBJ2-1; the table assigns TRBD2, which was not confirmed against the DNA. TRBV21-1 is listed as a pseudogene. The CDR3 has 16 amino acids. CDR3 sequence reads: CASSLPGTTSYNEQFF. CDR3 nucleotide sequence: TGTGCCAGCAGCCTTCCCGGGACTACCTCCTACAATGAGCAGTTCTTC.

The rearrangement uses TRBV5-4 and TRBJ2-3, with 7 bases aligning to TRBD2. This CDR3 has 14 residues. Looked up from germline, CDR1 is SGHNT and CDR2 is YYREEE (reference sequence). Trimming took 6 bases from V and 3 from J; bases not matched to a gene: 7. The DNA of the CDR3 is TGTGCCAGCACCCCCAGGCGGGGGACAGATACGCAGTATTTT. Translation gives CASTPRRGTDTQYF. Based on the CDR3 plus reference TRBV5-4 and TRBJ2-3, the full variable domain is ETGVTQSPTHLIKTRGQQVTLRCSSQSGHNTVSWYQQALGQGPQFIFQYYREEENGRGNFPPRFSGLQFPNYSSELNVNALELDDSALYLCASTPRRGTDTQYFGPGTRLTVL.

The chain recombines TRBV19 with TRBJ2-7, with 7 bases that match TRBD2. Germline assignment: CDR1 LNHDA and CDR2 SQIVND (reference sequence). The CDR3 runs to 14 residues. V was pared by 2 bases and J by 2 bases, with 3 bases of the junction left unmatched. CDR3: CASSITSVTYEQYF. The DNA of the CDR3 is TGTGCCAGTAGTATAACTAGCGTCACCTACGAGCAGTACTTC.

This rearrangement joins TRBV7-9 to TRBJ2-5, with D possibly matching TRBD1 (5 bases). The CDR3 runs to 17 residues. The germline V and J ends were trimmed by 3 bases and 3 bases, with 20 bases remaining between them. Germline CDR1 and CDR2: SEHNR and FQNEAQ (reference sequence). DNA for the CDR3: TGTGCCAGCAGCTTTCTCTTAGGGCAGGGTGTAAAAGAGACCCAGTACTTC. Protein sequence: CASSFLLGQGVKETQYF.

The chain links TRBV6-5 to TRBJ2-2; no clear D gene. CDR1 MNHEY and CDR2 SVGAGI come from the germline V gene. Trimming shortened V by 6 bases and J by 8 bases, and 13 bases separated the two germline ends. This CDR3 contains 13 residues. The CDR3: CASSPTRFGELFF. CDR3 nucleotide sequence: TGTGCCAGCAGCCCCACCAGGTTTGGGGAGCTGTTTTTT.

V usage is TRBV30 and J usage is TRBJ2-7; weak D call: TRBD1 (5 bases). This CDR3 contains 15 residues. CDR1 is GTSNPN and CDR2 is SVGIG in the germline V gene (reference sequence). V lost 0 bases and J 1 base, leaving 13 bases between the germline ends. The CDR3 region has the DNA TGTGCCTGGAGTGTTTTCCCGGACACTTCCTACGAGCAGTACTTC. Translation gives CAWSVFPDTSYEQYF.

This sequence joins TRBV3-1 (or the pseudogene TRBV3-2) and TRBJ2-3; 7 nucleotides match TRBD2. Germline-derived CDR1 and CDR2 are LGHDT and YNNKEL (reference sequence). CDR3 length: 13 residues. V shed 4 bases, J shed 9 bases, and the junction held 7 bases outside the gene matches. The CDR3 loop reads CASSLRLAYTQYF. In DNA, the CDR3 is TGTGCCAGCAGCCTCCGACTAGCATACACGCAGTATTTT.

For the CDR3, the DNA is TGTGCCAGCAGTTCCAAGGGGACAGGGCCCCCCTACGAGCAGTACTTC. It translates to CASSSKGTGPPYEQYF. This rearrangement joins TRBV7-8 to TRBJ2-7, with 9 bases aligning to TRBD1. With V trimmed by 6 bases and J by 2 bases, 11 bases remained unmatched. CDR3 size: 16 residues. Germline V lookup: CDR1 SGHVS, CDR2 FQNEAQ.

The V and J genes are TRBV28 and TRBJ1-1; the D is unclear. In germline, CDR1 is MDHEN, CDR2 SYDVKM. Trimming took 5 bases from V and 0 from J, leaving 16 bases between them. The length of the CDR3 is 16 residues. In DNA form, the CDR3 reads TGTGCCAGCAGTCTCACTCCAGGCTACATGAACACTGAAGCTTTCTTT. This encodes CASSLTPGYMNTEAFF.

The CDR3 region has the DNA TGTGCCAGTAGGGTCGGACAGGGGGCATATGGCTACACCTTC. This translates into CASRVGQGAYGYTF. The chain joins TRBV19 to TRBJ1-2, with 11 bases lining up with TRBD1. Germline values: CDR1 LNHDA, CDR2 SQIVND (reference sequence). V lost 6 bases and J lost 5; bases outside the gene matches: 5. The CDR3 loop spans 14 amino acids.

The V and J genes are TRBV5-1 and TRBJ2-1; possibly TRBD1 for D (6 bases). This CDR3 contains 15 residues. V was clipped by 5 bases and J by 6 bases, with 18 bases between them. Germline CDR1 is SGHRS and CDR2 is YFSETQ. CDR3 sequence reads: CASSSRAGTSNEQFF. As DNA, the CDR3 is TGCGCCAGCAGTTCTCGAGCCGGGACAAGCAATGAGCAGTTCTTC.

The chain joins TRBV6-5 to TRBJ2-7; 7 positions agree with TRBD2. CDR1 and CDR2 (germline): MNHEY, SVGAGI. This CDR3 comprises 14 residues. Trimming cost V 0 bases and J 4 bases; bases outside gene matches: 3. This CDR3 reads CASSYSWGGYEQYF. The CDR3 nucleotides read TGTGCCAGCAGTTACTCTTGGGGGGGGTACGAGCAGTACTTC.

The gene calls are TRBV5-1 and TRBJ2-2, with D unclear. The germline gives CDR1 SGHRS, CDR2 YFSETQ. This CDR3 spans 14 amino acids. The V end was cut by 0 bases, the J end by 4 bases, with 7 bases between. This CDR3 reads CASSLGDITGELFF. CDR3 in DNA: TGCGCCAGCAGCTTGGGCGACATCACCGGGGAGCTGTTTTTT. The whole variable domain, remainder taken from reference TRBV5-1 and TRBJ2-2, is KAGVTQTPRYLIKTRGQQVTLSCSPISGHRSVSWYQQTPGQGLQFLFEYFSETQRNKGNFPGRFSGRQFSNSRSEMNVSTLELGDSALYLCASSLGDITGELFFGEGSRLTVL.

The chain combines TRBV5-1 with TRBJ2-1; 12 bases agree with TRBD2. Looked up from germline, CDR1 is SGHRS and CDR2 is YFSETQ. The J segment lost 9 bases and the V segment lost 4 bases, leaving 11 bases of the junction unmatched. This CDR3 region has 16 residues. The CDR3 DNA sequence: TGCGCCAGCAGCCGGACTAGCGGGGTTTCTGGGAGTGAGCAGTTCTTC. Its translation: CASSRTSGVSGSEQFF.

This clone occurred once. The chain combines TRBV5-1 with TRBJ2-2, with TRBD2 matching over 9 bases. There are 17 residues in the CDR3. Trimming cost V 3 bases and J 6 bases; bases outside gene matches: 12. Per germline, CDR1 SGHRS and CDR2 YFSETQ. The CDR3 DNA is TGCGCCAGCAGCTGGGGAAGACTAGCGGATGACCCCGGGGAGCTGTTTTTT. Protein: CASSWGRLADDPGELFF.

The V call is TRBV12-3 or TRBV12-4, the J call TRBJ1-5; no clear D. The CDR3 runs to 13 residues. The ends were cut back, 3 bases at V and 4 bases at J, with 7 bases in the middle. CDR3 in DNA: TGTGCCAGCAGTTTGCGAGGGAATCAGCCCCAGCATTTT. Its protein product is CASSLRGNQPQHF.